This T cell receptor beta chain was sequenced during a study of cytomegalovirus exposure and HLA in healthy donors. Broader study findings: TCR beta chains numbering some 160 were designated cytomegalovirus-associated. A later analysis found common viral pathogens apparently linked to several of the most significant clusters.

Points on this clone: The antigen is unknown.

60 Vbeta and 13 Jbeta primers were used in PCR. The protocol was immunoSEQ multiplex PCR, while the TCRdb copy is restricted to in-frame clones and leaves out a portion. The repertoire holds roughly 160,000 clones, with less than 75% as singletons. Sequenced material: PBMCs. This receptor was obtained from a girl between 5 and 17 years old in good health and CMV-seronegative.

CDR3 in DNA: TGCGCCAGCAGCTTGGAGCCAGCGGGGTTACAAGAGACCCAGTACTTC. This codes for CASSLEPAGLQETQYF. This sequence joins TRBV5-1 and TRBJ2-5, with 7 bases that match TRBD2. Looked up from germline, CDR1 is SGHRS and CDR2 is YFSETQ. CDR3 length: 16 amino acids. The junction had 7 bases not matched to a gene; V was cut back by 0 bases and J by 2 bases. Full variable domain (rest looked up from reference TRBV5-1 and TRBJ2-5): KAGVTQTPRYLIKTRGQQVTLSCSPISGHRSVSWYQQTPGQGLQFLFEYFSETQRNKGNFPGRFSGRQFSNSRSEMNVSTLELGDSALYLCASSLEPAGLQETQYFGPGTRLLVL.